A selection of T cell receptor beta chains follows, all from one sample in a study of cytomegalovirus exposure and HLA in healthy donors. Here immunoSEQ multiplex PCR was the method, and the copy in TCRdb shows in-frame clones only, minus some. There are about 150,000 clones in the sample; under 90% occur only once, and about 2.6% lies in the top ten. What was sequenced was PBMCs. These receptors were taken from a boy under 10 years old in good health and CMV-seronegative. Both conserved end residues are part of each CDR3. The D gene is left open where the match is weak. Only part of the rows carry a size: once, few, many, or a class if the clone is expanded.

d_gene: NA
abundance: once
j_gene: TRBJ2-5
v_gene: TRBV15
CDR3aa: CATSRDREPRETQYF
CDR3nt: TGTGCCACCAGCAGAGACCGGGAGCCGAGGGAGACCCAGTACTTC

d_gene: TRBD2
abundance: NA
j_gene: TRBJ2-5
v_gene: TRBV6-5
CDR3aa: CASSYSTSGGCDF
CDR3nt: TGTGCCAGCAGTTACTCGACTAGCGGGGGTTGCGACTTC

d_gene: TRBD1
abundance: NA
j_gene: TRBJ1-2
v_gene: TRBV2
CDR3aa: CASSVDRSYGYTF
CDR3nt: TGTGCCAGCAGCGTGGACAGGAGCTATGGCTACACCTTC

d_gene: NA
abundance: NA
j_gene: TRBJ2-7
v_gene: TRBV10-3
CDR3aa: CAISPQGYEQYF
CDR3nt: TGTGCCATCAGTCCACAGGGCTACGAGCAGTACTTC

d_gene: TRBD2
abundance: NA
j_gene: TRBJ2-1
v_gene: TRBV5-1
CDR3aa: CASSLTSGVYNEQFF
CDR3nt: TGCGCCAGCAGCTTAACAAGCGGGGTTTACAATGAGCAGTTCTTC

d_gene: NA
abundance: NA
j_gene: TRBJ1-3
v_gene: TRBV7-9
CDR3aa: CASSLGTAVRLSGNTIYF
CDR3nt: TGTGCCAGCAGCTTAGGGACAGCGGTCCGCCTCTCTGGAAACACCATATATTTT

d_gene: TRBD1
abundance: once
j_gene: TRBJ1-2
v_gene: TRBV10-3
CDR3aa: CAISEDRVNYGYTF
CDR3nt: TGTGCCATCAGTGAGGACAGGGTCAACTATGGCTACACCTTC

d_gene: TRBD2
abundance: NA
j_gene: TRBJ2-5
v_gene: TRBV11-1
CDR3aa: CASSYGLAGQETQYF
CDR3nt: TGTGCCAGCAGCTACGGACTAGCCGGACAAGAGACCCAGTACTTC

d_gene: NA
abundance: NA
j_gene: TRBJ2-5
v_gene: TRBV5-4
CDR3aa: CASSYRDINQYF
CDR3nt: TGTGCCAGCAGCTACCGGGACATCAACCAGTACTTC

d_gene: NA
abundance: once
j_gene: TRBJ2-4
v_gene: TRBV6-6
CDR3aa: CASSYPQGVENIQYF
CDR3nt: TGTGCCAGCAGTTACCCACAGGGTGTCGAAAACATTCAGTACTTC

d_gene: TRBD2
abundance: NA
j_gene: TRBJ2-7
v_gene: TRBV27
CDR3aa: CASSLRGTSGRAYEQYF
CDR3nt: TGTGCCAGCAGTTTACGAGGGACTAGCGGGAGGGCCTACGAGCAGTACTTC

d_gene: TRBD1
abundance: NA
j_gene: TRBJ2-1
v_gene: TRBV19
CDR3aa: CASSPGTGFIGNEQFF
CDR3nt: TGTGCCAGTAGTCCGGGGACAGGGTTTATCGGTAATGAGCAGTTCTTC

d_gene: TRBD1
abundance: NA
j_gene: TRBJ2-3
v_gene: TRBV18
CDR3aa: CASSPRQGEADTQYF
CDR3nt: TGTGCCAGCTCACCTCGACAGGGAGAAGCAGATACGCAGTATTTT

d_gene: NA
abundance: NA
j_gene: TRBJ1-2
v_gene: TRBV18
CDR3aa: CASSPKDMHSTNYGYTF
CDR3nt: TGTGCCAGCTCACCAAAAGATATGCACAGTACTAACTATGGCTACACCTTC

d_gene: TRBD1
abundance: NA
j_gene: TRBJ2-7
v_gene: TRBV7-2
CDR3aa: CASSLMFGTGSPSEQYF
CDR3nt: TGTGCCAGCAGCTTAATGTTTGGGACAGGGTCACCCTCCGAGCAGTACTTC

d_gene: NA
abundance: NA
j_gene: TRBJ2-1
v_gene: TRBV9
CDR3aa: CASSVAGGHYNEQFF
CDR3nt: TGTGCCAGCAGCGTAGCGGGGGGCCACTACAATGAGCAGTTCTTC

d_gene: TRBD2
abundance: NA
j_gene: TRBJ2-7
v_gene: TRBV19
CDR3aa: CASSWGLTYEQYF
CDR3nt: TGTGCCAGTAGTTGGGGACTAACCTACGAGCAGTACTTC